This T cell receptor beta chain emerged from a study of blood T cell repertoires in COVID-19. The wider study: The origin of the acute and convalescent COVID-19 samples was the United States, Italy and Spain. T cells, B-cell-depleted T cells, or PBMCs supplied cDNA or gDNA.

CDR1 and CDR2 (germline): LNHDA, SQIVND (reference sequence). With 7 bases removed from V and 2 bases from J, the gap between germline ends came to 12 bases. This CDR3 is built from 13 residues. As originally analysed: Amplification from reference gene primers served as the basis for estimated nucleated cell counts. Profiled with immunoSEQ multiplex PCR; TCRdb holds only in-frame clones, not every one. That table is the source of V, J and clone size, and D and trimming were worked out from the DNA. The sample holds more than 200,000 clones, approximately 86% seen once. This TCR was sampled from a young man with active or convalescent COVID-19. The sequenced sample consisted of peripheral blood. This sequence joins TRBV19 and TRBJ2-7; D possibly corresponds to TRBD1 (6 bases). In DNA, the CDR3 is TGTGCCAGTACTGGCAGGGGCCCCTACGAGCAGTACTTC. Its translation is CASTGRGPYEQYF. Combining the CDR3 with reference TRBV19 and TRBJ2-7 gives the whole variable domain DGGITQSPKYLFRKEGQNVTLSCEQNLNHDAMYWYRQDPGQGLRLIYYSQIVNDFQKGDIAEGYSVSREKKESFPLTVTSAQKNPTAFYLCASTGRGPYEQYFGPGTRLTVT.